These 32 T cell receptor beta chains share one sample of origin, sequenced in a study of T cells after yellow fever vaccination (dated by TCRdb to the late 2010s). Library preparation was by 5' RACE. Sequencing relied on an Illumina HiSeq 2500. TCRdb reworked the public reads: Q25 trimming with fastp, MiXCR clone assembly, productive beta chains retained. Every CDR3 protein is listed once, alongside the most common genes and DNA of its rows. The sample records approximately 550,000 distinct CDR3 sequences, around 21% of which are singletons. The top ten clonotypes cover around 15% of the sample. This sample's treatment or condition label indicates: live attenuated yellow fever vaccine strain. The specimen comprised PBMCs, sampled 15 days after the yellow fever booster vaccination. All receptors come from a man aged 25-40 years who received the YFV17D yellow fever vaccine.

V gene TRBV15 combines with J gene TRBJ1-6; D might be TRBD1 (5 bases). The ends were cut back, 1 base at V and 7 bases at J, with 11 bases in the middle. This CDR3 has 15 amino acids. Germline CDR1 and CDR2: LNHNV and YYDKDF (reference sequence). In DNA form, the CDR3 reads TGTGCCACCAGCAGAGTCCCGACAGAGAATTCACCCCTCCACTTT. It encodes CATSRVPTENSPLHF.

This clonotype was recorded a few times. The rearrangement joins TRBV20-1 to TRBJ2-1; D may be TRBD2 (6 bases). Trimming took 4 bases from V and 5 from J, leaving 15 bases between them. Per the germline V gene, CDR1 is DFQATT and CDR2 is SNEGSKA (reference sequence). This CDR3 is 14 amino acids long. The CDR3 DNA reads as TGCAGTGCTACCGGGACTGGGCCTGACAATGAGCAGTTCTTC. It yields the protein CSATGTGPDNEQFF.

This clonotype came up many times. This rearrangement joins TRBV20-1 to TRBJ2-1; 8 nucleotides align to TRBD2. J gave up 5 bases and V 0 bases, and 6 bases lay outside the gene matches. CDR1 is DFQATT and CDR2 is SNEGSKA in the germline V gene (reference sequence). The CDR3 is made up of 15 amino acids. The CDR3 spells CSARDSGKGHNEQFF. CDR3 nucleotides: TGCAGTGCTAGAGATAGCGGGAAGGGGCACAATGAGCAGTTCTTC.

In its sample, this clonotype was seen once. CDR3 DNA: TGTGCCACCGGGGTCAAAGAGGCTGAAGCTTTCTTT. Residues: CATGVKEAEAFF. The chain has TRBV24-1 and TRBJ1-1; no clear D. Germline values: CDR1 KGHDR, CDR2 SFDVKD. Trimming removed 9 bases from V and 6 bases from J, with 13 bases in between. This CDR3 has 12 residues.

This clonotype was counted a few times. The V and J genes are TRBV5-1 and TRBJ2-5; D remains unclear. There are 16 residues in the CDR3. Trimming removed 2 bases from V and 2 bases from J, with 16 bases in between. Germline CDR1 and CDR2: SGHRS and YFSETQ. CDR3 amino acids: CASSLGSNRVQETQYF. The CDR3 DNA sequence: TGCGCCAGCAGCTTAGGCAGCAACCGGGTACAAGAGACCCAGTACTTC.

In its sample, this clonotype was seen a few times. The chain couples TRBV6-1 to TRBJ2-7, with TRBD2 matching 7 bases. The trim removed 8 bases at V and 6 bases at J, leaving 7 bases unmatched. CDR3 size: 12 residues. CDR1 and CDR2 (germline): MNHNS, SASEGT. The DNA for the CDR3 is TGTGCCAGCTCAACTAGCGTCTCCGAGCAGTACTTC. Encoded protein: CASSTSVSEQYF.

The CDR3 protein is CASSLNTGVQETQYF. DNA for the CDR3: TGTGCCAGCAGCTTAAATACAGGGGTCCAAGAGACCCAGTACTTC. This chain links TRBV7-2 with TRBJ2-5, with TRBD1 identical over 7 bases. Trimming took 2 bases from V and 1 from J; bases not matched to a gene: 4. There are 15 residues in the CDR3. CDR1 SGHTA and CDR2 FQGNSA come from the germline V gene.

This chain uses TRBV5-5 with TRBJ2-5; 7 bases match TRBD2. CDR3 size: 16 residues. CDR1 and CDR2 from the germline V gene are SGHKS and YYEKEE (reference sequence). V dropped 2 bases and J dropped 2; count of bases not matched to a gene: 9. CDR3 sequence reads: CASSFTNGRIQETQYF. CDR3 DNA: TGTGCCAGCAGCTTCACTAACGGGAGGATTCAAGAGACCCAGTACTTC.

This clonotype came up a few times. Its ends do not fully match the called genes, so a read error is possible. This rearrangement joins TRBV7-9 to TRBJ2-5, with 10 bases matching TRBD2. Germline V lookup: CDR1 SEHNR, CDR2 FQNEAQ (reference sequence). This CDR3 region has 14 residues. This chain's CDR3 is CASSLPTSGLTMDF. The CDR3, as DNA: TGTGCCAGCAGCTTACCGACTAGCGGGCTCACGATGGACTTC.

The CDR3 nucleotides are TGTGCCAGTAGTATAGGACTAGCGTTATACAATGAGCAGTTCTTC. It encodes CASSIGLALYNEQFF. This rearrangement joins TRBV19 to TRBJ2-1, with 8 bases identical to TRBD2. Trimming cost V 1 base and J 4 bases; bases outside gene matches: 3. This CDR3 has 15 residues. CDR1 is LNHDA, CDR2 SQIVND, per germline (reference sequence).

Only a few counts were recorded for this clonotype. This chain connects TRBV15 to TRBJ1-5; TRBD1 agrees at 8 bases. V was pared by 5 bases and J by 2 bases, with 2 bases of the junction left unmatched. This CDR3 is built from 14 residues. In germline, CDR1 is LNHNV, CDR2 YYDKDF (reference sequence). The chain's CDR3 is CATSETGGNQPQHF. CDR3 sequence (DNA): TGTGCCACCAGCGAGACAGGGGGCAATCAGCCCCAGCATTTT.

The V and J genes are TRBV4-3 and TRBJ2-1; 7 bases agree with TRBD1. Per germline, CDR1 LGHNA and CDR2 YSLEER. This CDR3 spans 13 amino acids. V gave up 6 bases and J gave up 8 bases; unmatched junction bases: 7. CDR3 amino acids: CASSLTGNHEQFF. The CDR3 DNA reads TGCGCCAGCAGTCTGACAGGGAACCATGAGCAGTTCTTC.

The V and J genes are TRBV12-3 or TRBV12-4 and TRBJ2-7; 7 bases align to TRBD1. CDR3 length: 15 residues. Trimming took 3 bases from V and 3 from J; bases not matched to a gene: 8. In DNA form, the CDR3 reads TGTGCCAGCAGTTTGGTGGGACAGCTAAGCTACGAGCAGTACTTC. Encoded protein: CASSLVGQLSYEQYF.

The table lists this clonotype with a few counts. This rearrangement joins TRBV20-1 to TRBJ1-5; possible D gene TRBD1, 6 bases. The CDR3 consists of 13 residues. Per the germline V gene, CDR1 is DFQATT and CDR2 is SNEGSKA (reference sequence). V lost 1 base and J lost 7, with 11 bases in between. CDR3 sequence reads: CSARGQGWQPQHF. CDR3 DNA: TGCAGTGCTAGAGGGCAGGGGTGGCAGCCCCAGCATTTT.

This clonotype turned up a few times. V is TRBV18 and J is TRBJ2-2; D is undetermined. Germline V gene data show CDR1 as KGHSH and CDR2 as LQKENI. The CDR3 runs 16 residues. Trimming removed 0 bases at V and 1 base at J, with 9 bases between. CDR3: CASSPPPPMNTGELFF. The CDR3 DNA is TGTGCCAGCTCACCACCTCCGCCGATGAACACCGGGGAGCTGTTTTTT.

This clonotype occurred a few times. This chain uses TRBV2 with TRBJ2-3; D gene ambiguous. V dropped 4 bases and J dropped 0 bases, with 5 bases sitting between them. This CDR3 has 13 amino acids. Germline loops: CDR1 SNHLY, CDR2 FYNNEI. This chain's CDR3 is CASSGNSTDTQYF. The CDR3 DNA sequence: TGTGCCAGCAGTGGGAATAGCACAGATACGCAGTATTTT.

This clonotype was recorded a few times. In DNA, the CDR3 is TGCGCCAGCAGCTTGAGTGCCAGCTACACCGGGGAGCTGTTTTTT. Protein sequence: CASSLSASYTGELFF. The chain is built from TRBV5-1 and TRBJ2-2; D ambiguous. Germline CDR1 and CDR2: SGHRS and YFSETQ. V lost 1 base and J lost 3, with 10 bases in between. The CDR3 totals 15 residues.

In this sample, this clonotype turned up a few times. CDR3 residues: CASSPPTSGETNEQFF. In DNA form, the CDR3 reads TGTGCCAGCAGCCCGCCGACTAGCGGAGAAACCAATGAGCAGTTCTTC. The chain links TRBV5-4 to TRBJ2-1, with 9 bases identical to TRBD2. The CDR3 extends over 16 amino acids. The V segment lost 4 bases and the J segment 6 bases; nucleotides outside the gene matches: 11. Germline CDR1 and CDR2: SGHNT and YYREEE (reference sequence).

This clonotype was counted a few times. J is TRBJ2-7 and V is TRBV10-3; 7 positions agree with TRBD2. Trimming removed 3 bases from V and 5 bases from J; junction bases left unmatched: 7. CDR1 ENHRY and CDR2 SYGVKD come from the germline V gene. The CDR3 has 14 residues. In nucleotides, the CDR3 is TGTGCCATCAGTGAAGTAGCAAGCGGGAACGAGCAGTACTTC. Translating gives CAISEVASGNEQYF.

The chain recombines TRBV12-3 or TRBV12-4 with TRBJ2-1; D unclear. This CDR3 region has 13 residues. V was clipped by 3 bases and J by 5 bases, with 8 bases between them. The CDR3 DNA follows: TGTGCCAGCAGTTTCGATCATAACAATGAGCAGTTCTTC. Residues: CASSFDHNNEQFF.

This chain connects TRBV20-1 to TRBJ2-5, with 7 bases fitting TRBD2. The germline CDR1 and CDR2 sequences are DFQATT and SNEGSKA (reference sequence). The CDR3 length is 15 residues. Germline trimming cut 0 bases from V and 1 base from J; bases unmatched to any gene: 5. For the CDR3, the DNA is TGCAGTGCTAGAGACGTGGGAGGGATCCAAGAGACCCAGTACTTC. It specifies CSARDVGGIQETQYF.

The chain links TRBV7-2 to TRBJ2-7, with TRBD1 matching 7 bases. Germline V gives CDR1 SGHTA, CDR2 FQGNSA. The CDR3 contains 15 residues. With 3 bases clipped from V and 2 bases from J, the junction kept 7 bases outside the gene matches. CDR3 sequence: CASSFLGGRTYEQYF. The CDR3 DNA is TGTGCCAGCAGCTTCCTAGGGGGCAGGACCTACGAGCAGTACTTC.

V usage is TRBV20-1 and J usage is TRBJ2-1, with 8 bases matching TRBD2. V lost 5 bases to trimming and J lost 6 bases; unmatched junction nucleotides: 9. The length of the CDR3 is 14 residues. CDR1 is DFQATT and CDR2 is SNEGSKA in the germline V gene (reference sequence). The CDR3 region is CSAALPGRANEQFF. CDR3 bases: TGCAGTGCTGCTTTGCCCGGGAGGGCCAATGAGCAGTTCTTC.

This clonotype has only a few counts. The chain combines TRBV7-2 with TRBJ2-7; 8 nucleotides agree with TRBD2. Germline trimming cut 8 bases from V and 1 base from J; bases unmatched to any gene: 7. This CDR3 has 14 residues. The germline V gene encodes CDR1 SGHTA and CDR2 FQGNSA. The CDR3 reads CASQRTSPSYEQYF. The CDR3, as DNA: TGTGCCAGCCAGCGGACTAGCCCATCCTACGAGCAGTACTTC.

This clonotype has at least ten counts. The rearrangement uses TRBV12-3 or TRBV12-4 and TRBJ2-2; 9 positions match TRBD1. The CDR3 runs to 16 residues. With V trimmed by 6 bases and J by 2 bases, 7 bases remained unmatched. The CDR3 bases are TGTGCCAGCAGCACCCCGGGACAGGGTAACACCGGGGAGCTGTTTTTT. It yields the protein CASSTPGQGNTGELFF.

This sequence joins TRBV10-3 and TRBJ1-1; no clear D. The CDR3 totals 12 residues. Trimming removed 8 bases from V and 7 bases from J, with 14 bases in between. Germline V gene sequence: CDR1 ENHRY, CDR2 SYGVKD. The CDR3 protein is CAIGSQDFEAFF. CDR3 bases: TGTGCCATCGGGAGCCAGGACTTTGAAGCTTTCTTT.

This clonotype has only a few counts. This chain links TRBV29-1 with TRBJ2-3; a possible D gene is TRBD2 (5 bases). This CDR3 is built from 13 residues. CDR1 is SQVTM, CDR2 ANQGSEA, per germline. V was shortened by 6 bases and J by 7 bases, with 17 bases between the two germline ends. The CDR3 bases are TGCAGCGTCCGGGATCCGCGAGCCAATACGCAGTATTTT. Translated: CSVRDPRANTQYF.

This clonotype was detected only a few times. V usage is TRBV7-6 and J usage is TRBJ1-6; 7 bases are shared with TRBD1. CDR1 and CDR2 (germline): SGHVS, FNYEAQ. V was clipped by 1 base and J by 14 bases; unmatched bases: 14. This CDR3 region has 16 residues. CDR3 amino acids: CASSLVGGQQRGALHF. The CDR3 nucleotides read TGTGCCAGCAGCTTAGTAGGGGGACAGCAAAGGGGAGCCCTCCACTTT.

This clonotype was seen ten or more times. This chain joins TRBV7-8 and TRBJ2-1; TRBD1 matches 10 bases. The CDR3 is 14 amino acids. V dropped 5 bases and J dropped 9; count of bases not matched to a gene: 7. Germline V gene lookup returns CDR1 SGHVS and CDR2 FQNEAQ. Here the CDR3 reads CASSIGTGVAEQFF. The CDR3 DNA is TGTGCCAGCAGCATTGGGACAGGGGTTGCTGAGCAGTTCTTC. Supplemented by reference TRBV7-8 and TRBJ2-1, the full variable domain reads GAGVSQSPRYKVAKRGQDVALRCDPISGHVSLFWYQQALGQGPEFLTYFQNEAQLDKSGLPSDRFFAERPEGSVSTLKIQRTQQEDSAVYLCASSIGTGVAEQFFGPGTRLTVL.

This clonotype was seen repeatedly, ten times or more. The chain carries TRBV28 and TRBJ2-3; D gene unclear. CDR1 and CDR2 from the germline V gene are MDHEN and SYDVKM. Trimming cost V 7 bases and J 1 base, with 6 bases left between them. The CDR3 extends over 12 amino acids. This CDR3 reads CASNEGTDTQYF. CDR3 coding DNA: TGTGCCAGCAATGAAGGCACAGATACGCAGTATTTT.

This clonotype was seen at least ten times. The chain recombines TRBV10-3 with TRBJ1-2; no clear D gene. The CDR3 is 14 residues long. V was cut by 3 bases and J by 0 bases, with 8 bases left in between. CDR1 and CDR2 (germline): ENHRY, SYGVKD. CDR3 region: CAISDSFANYGYTF. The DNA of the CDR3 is TGTGCCATCAGTGACAGTTTCGCTAACTATGGCTACACCTTC.

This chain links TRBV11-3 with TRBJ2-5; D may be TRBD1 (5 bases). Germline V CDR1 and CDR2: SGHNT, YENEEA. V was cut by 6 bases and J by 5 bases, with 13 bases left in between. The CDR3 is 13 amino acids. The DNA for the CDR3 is TGTGCCAGCAGTGCAGGGCGCGCGGAGACCCAGTACTTC. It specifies CASSAGRAETQYF.